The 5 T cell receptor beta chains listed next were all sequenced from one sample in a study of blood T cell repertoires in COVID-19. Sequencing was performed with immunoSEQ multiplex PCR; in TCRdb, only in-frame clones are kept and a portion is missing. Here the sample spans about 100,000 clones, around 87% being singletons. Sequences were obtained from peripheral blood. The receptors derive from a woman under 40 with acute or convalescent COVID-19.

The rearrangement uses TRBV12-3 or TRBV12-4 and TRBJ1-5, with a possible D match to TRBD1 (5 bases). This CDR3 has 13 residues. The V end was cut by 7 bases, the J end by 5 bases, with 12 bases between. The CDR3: CASTHRTDQPQHF. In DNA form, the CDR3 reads TGTGCCAGCACTCACAGGACGGATCAGCCCCAGCATTTT.

Written as DNA, the CDR3 is TGTGCCAGCAGTTACTCTAAGGGGGTTTGGGAAAAACTGTTTTTT. Protein product: CASSYSKGVWEKLFF. V is TRBV6-6 and J is TRBJ1-4; weak D call: TRBD1 (6 bases). This CDR3 has 15 residues. V was shortened by 0 bases and J by 8 bases, with 13 bases between the two germline ends. Looked up from germline, CDR1 is MNHNY and CDR2 is SVGAGI (reference sequence).

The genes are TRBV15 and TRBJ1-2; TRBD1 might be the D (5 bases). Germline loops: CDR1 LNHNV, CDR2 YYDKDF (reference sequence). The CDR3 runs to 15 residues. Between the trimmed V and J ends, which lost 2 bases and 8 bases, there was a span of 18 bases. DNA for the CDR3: TGTGCCACCAGCAGACCTTCCCAGGGAAGGGGCGGCTACACCTTC. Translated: CATSRPSQGRGGYTF.

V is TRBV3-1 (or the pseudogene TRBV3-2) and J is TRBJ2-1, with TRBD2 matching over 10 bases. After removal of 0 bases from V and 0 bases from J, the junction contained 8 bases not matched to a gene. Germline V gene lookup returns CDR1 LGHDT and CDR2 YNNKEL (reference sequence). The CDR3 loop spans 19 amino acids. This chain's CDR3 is CASSQDGLAGGSSYNEQFF. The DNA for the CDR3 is TGTGCCAGCAGCCAAGATGGATTAGCGGGGGGAAGCTCCTACAATGAGCAGTTCTTC.

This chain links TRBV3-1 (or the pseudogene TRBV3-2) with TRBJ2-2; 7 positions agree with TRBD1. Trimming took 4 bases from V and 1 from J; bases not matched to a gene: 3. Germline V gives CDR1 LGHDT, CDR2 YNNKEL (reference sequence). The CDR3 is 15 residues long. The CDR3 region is CASSRRQGNTGELFF. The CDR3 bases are TGTGCCAGCAGCCGCCGACAGGGGAACACCGGGGAGCTGTTTTTT.